This is a list of T cell receptor beta chains from one sample in a study of T cells in localized non-small cell lung cancer. Sequencing was performed with immunoSEQ multiplex PCR; in TCRdb, only in-frame clones are kept and a portion is missing. The sample consists of about 40,000 clones, roughly 79% of them appearing once. The sample here was peripheral blood mononuclear cells, taken before any cancer treatment. Source of these receptors: an older male donor with stage II lung adenocarcinoma. Each CDR3 is given without its conserved first and last residue. Each record gives: V gene, CDR3 length, J gene, CDR3 protein.

V gene: TRBV19
CDR3 length: 14
J gene: TRBJ2-3
CDR3 protein: ASRVGGLPRTDTQY

V gene: TRBV15
CDR3 length: 13
J gene: TRBJ2-3
CDR3 protein: ATSRGRGRDDTQY

V gene: TRBV21-1
CDR3 length: 15
J gene: TRBJ2-1
CDR3 protein: ASSKGGSGTSYNEQF

V gene: TRBV4-1
CDR3 length: 14
J gene: TRBJ2-3
CDR3 protein: ASSQRDRGRSDTQY

V gene: TRBV6-6
CDR3 length: 11
J gene: TRBJ2-7
CDR3 protein: ASRPFGAYEQY

V gene: TRBV28
CDR3 length: 13
J gene: TRBJ2-7
CDR3 protein: ASSLSDSLHHEQY

V gene: TRBV10-2
CDR3 length: 11
J gene: TRBJ2-1
CDR3 protein: ASIQEQYNEQF

V gene: TRBV27
CDR3 length: 14
J gene: TRBJ1-1
CDR3 protein: ASSLWTVRGNTEAF

V gene: TRBV29-1
CDR3 length: 9
J gene: TRBJ2-3
CDR3 protein: SVGAADTQY

V gene: TRBV5-6
CDR3 length: 16
J gene: TRBJ1-2
CDR3 protein: ASSLVGRDRAIRPGYT

V gene: TRBV19
CDR3 length: 12
J gene: TRBJ2-3
CDR3 protein: ASSTQAGTDTQY

V gene: TRBV28
CDR3 length: 8
J gene: TRBJ1-2
CDR3 protein: ASSSNGYT

V gene: TRBV30
CDR3 length: 11
J gene: TRBJ2-1
CDR3 protein: AWSLTSRNEQF

V gene: TRBV29-1
CDR3 length: 9
J gene: TRBJ1-1
CDR3 protein: SGRMNTEAF

V gene: TRBV11-2
CDR3 length: 15
J gene: TRBJ1-5
CDR3 protein: ASSVRGASSGNQPQH

V gene: TRBV6-4
CDR3 length: 13
J gene: TRBJ2-1
CDR3 protein: ASSDWRGEGNEQF

V gene: TRBV19
CDR3 length: 14
J gene: TRBJ2-7
CDR3 protein: ASSIRNDGGRYEQY

V gene: TRBV27
CDR3 length: 16
J gene: TRBJ2-3
CDR3 protein: ASSLGVRTSGVSDTQY

V gene: TRBV6-5
CDR3 length: 11
J gene: TRBJ2-7
CDR3 protein: ASSYLTRNEQY

V gene: TRBV29-1
CDR3 length: 9
J gene: TRBJ2-7
CDR3 protein: SVFSSYEQY

V gene: TRBV10-3
CDR3 length: 11
J gene: TRBJ2-7
CDR3 protein: ASAPGQPYEQY

V gene: TRBV5-6
CDR3 length: 12
J gene: TRBJ1-6
CDR3 protein: ASSFAGTNSPLH

V gene: TRBV4-2
CDR3 length: 12
J gene: TRBJ1-4
CDR3 protein: ASSHRAVGEKLF

V gene: TRBV7-3
CDR3 length: 13
J gene: TRBJ1-1
CDR3 protein: ASSLRSTGPTEAF

V gene: TRBV27
CDR3 length: 11
J gene: TRBJ1-5
CDR3 protein: ASSDTGRQPQH

V gene: TRBV30
CDR3 length: 11
J gene: TRBJ2-7
CDR3 protein: AWTGLAVYEQY

V gene: TRBV23-1
CDR3 length: 13
J gene: TRBJ1-1
CDR3 protein: ASSQPDSCPSEAF

V gene: TRBV6-5
CDR3 length: 13
J gene: TRBJ2-6
CDR3 protein: AARATGPGANVLT

V gene: TRBV11-1
CDR3 length: 16
J gene: TRBJ2-7
CDR3 protein: ASSPSIKTTSGTYEQY

V gene: TRBV28
CDR3 length: 11
J gene: TRBJ1-1
CDR3 protein: ASSQWLNTEAF

V gene: TRBV5-1
CDR3 length: 11
J gene: TRBJ2-3
CDR3 protein: ASSFFRTDTQY

V gene: TRBV7-2
CDR3 length: 11
J gene: TRBJ2-3
CDR3 protein: ASDRLATDTQY

V gene: TRBV27
CDR3 length: 11
J gene: TRBJ2-1
CDR3 protein: ATPEGAINEQF

V gene: TRBV7-3
CDR3 length: 12
J gene: TRBJ1-2
CDR3 protein: ASSSLQGASGYT

V gene: TRBV27
CDR3 length: 13
J gene: TRBJ1-2
CDR3 protein: ASSFLSRVTYGYT

V gene: TRBV7-9
CDR3 length: 12
J gene: TRBJ2-3
CDR3 protein: ASSPGQGTDTQY

V gene: TRBV7-2
CDR3 length: 12
J gene: TRBJ2-3
CDR3 protein: ASSLQPLPDTQY

V gene: TRBV25-1
CDR3 length: 10
J gene: TRBJ1-5
CDR3 protein: ASTIGNQPQH

V gene: TRBV15
CDR3 length: 13
J gene: TRBJ1-5
CDR3 protein: ATSRDRLQGQPQH

V gene: TRBV29-1
CDR3 length: 13
J gene: TRBJ1-3
CDR3 protein: SVEVRGKAGNTIY

V gene: TRBV7-9
CDR3 length: 10
J gene: TRBJ2-3
CDR3 protein: ASSFVADTQY

V gene: TRBV19
CDR3 length: 13
J gene: TRBJ1-2
CDR3 protein: ASSLPGRTNYGYT

V gene: TRBV30
CDR3 length: 11
J gene: TRBJ2-1
CDR3 protein: AWERDSYNEQF

V gene: TRBV6-5
CDR3 length: 12
J gene: TRBJ2-2
CDR3 protein: ASSYGGSIGELF

V gene: TRBV19
CDR3 length: 11
J gene: TRBJ2-7
CDR3 protein: ASSEAGGREQY

V gene: TRBV7-3
CDR3 length: 13
J gene: TRBJ2-1
CDR3 protein: ASSFSGSSYNEQF

V gene: TRBV5-6
CDR3 length: 12
J gene: TRBJ1-2
CDR3 protein: ASSLPQSVSGYT

V gene: TRBV7-6
CDR3 length: 14
J gene: TRBJ1-1
CDR3 protein: ASSLAEEGLNTEAF

V gene: TRBV28
CDR3 length: 12
J gene: TRBJ1-2
CDR3 protein: ASSFQGQAGGYT

V gene: TRBV7-9
CDR3 length: 12
J gene: TRBJ1-1
CDR3 protein: ASSFWTGDTEAF

V gene: TRBV11-2
CDR3 length: 14
J gene: TRBJ2-5
CDR3 protein: ASSLGGRGYQETQY

V gene: TRBV7-9
CDR3 length: 12
J gene: TRBJ2-7
CDR3 protein: ASSLVLGSYEQY